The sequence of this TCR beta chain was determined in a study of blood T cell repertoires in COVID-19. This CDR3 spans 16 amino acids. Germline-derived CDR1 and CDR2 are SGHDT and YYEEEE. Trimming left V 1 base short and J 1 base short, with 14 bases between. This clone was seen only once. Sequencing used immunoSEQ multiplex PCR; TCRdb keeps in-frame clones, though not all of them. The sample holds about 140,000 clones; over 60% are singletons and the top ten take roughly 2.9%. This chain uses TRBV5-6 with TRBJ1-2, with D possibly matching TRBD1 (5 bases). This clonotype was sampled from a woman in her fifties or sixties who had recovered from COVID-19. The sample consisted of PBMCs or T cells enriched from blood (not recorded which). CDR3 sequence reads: CASSLRGTAINYGYTF. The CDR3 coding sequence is TGTGCCAGCAGCTTGCGCGGGACGGCAATTAACTATGGCTACACCTTC.